This paragraph covers one T cell receptor beta chain sequence. This sample stems from a study of blood T cell repertoires in COVID-19. Overall study: Both acute and convalescent COVID-19 samples were obtained from the United States, Italy and Spain. From T cells, B-cell-depleted T cells, or PBMCs came the material, which was cDNA or gDNA.

Germline CDR1 is SNHLY and CDR2 is FYNNEI. V lost 6 bases, J lost 5 bases, and 9 bases stayed unmatched. This CDR3 has 15 residues. In the authors' workflow: Estimation of nucleated cell counts relied on the amplification of reference gene primers. Sequencing used immunoSEQ multiplex PCR; TCRdb keeps in-frame clones, though not all of them. V, J and clone size were drawn from that table, and D and trimming were deduced from the DNA. The table has about 86,000 clones, around four fifths seen once; the top ten hold approximately 31%. This receptor was obtained from an elderly woman with active or convalescent COVID-19. The chain links TRBV2 to TRBJ2-3; 9 nucleotides agree with TRBD1. Sequenced: peripheral blood. The CDR3 sequence is CASSRNRGRGDTQYF. The CDR3 nucleotides are TGTGCCAGCAGCAGGAACAGGGGGCGTGGAGATACGCAGTATTTT.